This TCR beta chain was documented in a study of shared clonotypes between healthy human individuals. V lost 8 bases, J lost 5 bases, and 10 bases lay in between. Germline CDR1 ENHRY, CDR2 SYGVKD. The CDR3 length is 13 residues. The assay was immunoSEQ multiplex PCR, and TCRdb's table has in-frame clones only and misses some. The repertoire holds about 2.4 million clones, with more than 80% as singletons. The V call is TRBV10-3, the J call TRBJ1-6, with a possible D match to TRBD1 (5 bases). The receptor's source is a young man in good health. Sequenced input: naive CD4+ T cells sorted from blood. Subset described: CD45RA+ positively selected. The CDR3 nucleotides read TGTGCCATCGATCCAGGGAATAATTCACCCCTCCACTTT. This translates into CAIDPGNNSPLHF.